Presented here are 27 T cell receptor beta chains from one specimen sequenced in a study of cytomegalovirus exposure and HLA in healthy donors. Amplification used 60 Vbeta primers and 13 Jbeta primers. Produced via immunoSEQ multiplex PCR; TCRdb's table is partial and in-frame only. The sample consists of about 130,000 clones, 70% to 85% of them appearing once. Input material: PBMCs. The receptors originated from a boy between 2 and 15 years old in good health and CMV-seronegative.

The V and J genes are TRBV2 and TRBJ1-1; D gene ambiguous. Per the germline V gene, CDR1 is SNHLY and CDR2 is FYNNEI. The CDR3 sequence is 14 residues long. The V end was cut by 1 base, the J end by 1 base, with 7 bases between. The CDR3 here is CASSEGHSNTEAFF. CDR3 DNA: TGTGCCAGCAGTGAAGGACATTCGAACACTGAAGCTTTCTTT.

This clone was seen more than once but under ten times. V and J are TRBV6-1 and TRBJ1-6; 7 bases line up with TRBD1. V trimming: 3 bases; J trimming: 7 bases; junction bases outside the gene matches: 6. CDR3 length: 15 amino acids. Germline assignment: CDR1 MNHNS and CDR2 SASEGT. DNA of the CDR3: TGTGCCAGCAGTGAGAACAGGGGTGGGAATTCACCCCTCCACTTT. This gives the protein CASSENRGGNSPLHF.

The J gene is TRBJ1-2, the V gene TRBV7-9, with 7 bases matching TRBD1. V gave up 6 bases and J gave up 4 bases; unmatched junction bases: 5. CDR3 length: 13 amino acids. Germline V gene lookup returns CDR1 SEHNR and CDR2 FQNEAQ (reference sequence). The CDR3 sequence: CASRLGQRYGYTF. The CDR3 DNA follows: TGTGCCAGCAGATTGGGACAGCGCTATGGCTACACCTTC.

This chain joins TRBV9 and TRBJ2-2; 11 positions match TRBD2. CDR1 SGDLS and CDR2 YYNGEE come from the germline V gene. The CDR3 loop spans 16 amino acids. J gave up 4 bases and V 7 bases, and 9 bases lay outside the gene matches. The CDR3 DNA reads TGTGCCAGCGGCGGAATAGCGGGGGGGATCACCGGGGAGCTGTTTTTT. This sequence encodes CASGGIAGGITGELFF.

The V gene is TRBV29-1, the J gene TRBJ1-2; 7 bases fit TRBD1. The CDR3 loop spans 16 amino acids. Germline lookup yields CDR1 SQVTM and CDR2 ANQGSEA. The junction had 12 bases not matched to a gene; V was cut back by 3 bases and J by 2 bases. DNA of the CDR3: TGCAGCGTTGAGGTCCTCGGGACAGTATGGAACTATGGCTACACCTTC. Amino acids: CSVEVLGTVWNYGYTF.

This clone has only one observation. This chain links TRBV5-4 with TRBJ2-2; 8 bases are a match to TRBD2. Germline loops: CDR1 SGHNT, CDR2 YYREEE (reference sequence). The CDR3 spans 13 residues. With V trimmed by 10 bases and J by 7 bases, 9 bases remained unmatched. The CDR3 bases are TGTGCCCTGCGTCGGGGGGGCGGCGGGGAGCTGTTTTTT. Protein product: CALRRGGGGELFF.

This clone has just a few counts. V and J are TRBV6-5 and TRBJ2-2; 8 bases fit TRBD1. Trimming at V came to 7 bases and at J to 4 bases, leaving 5 bases not matched to a gene. The CDR3 loop spans 14 amino acids. Germline CDR1 is MNHEY and CDR2 is SVGAGI. In DNA, the CDR3 is TGTGCCAGCACCCGGACAGGGTTCACCGGGGAGCTGTTTTTT. It yields the protein CASTRTGFTGELFF.

The chain joins TRBV6-5 to TRBJ1-1; 9 bases agree with TRBD1. Germline CDR1 reads MNHEY; CDR2 reads SVGAGI. There are 14 residues in the CDR3. The V segment lost 6 bases and the J segment 1 base; nucleotides outside the gene matches: 3. The CDR3 DNA sequence: TGTGCCAGCAGCCGGACAGGGGCGAACACTGAAGCTTTCTTT. This sequence encodes CASSRTGANTEAFF.

J is TRBJ2-2 and V is TRBV19; 7 bases map to TRBD1. There are 16 residues in the CDR3. After removal of 3 bases from V and 0 bases from J, the junction contained 4 bases not matched to a gene. The germline V gene encodes CDR1 LNHDA and CDR2 SQIVND (reference sequence). This chain's CDR3 is CASSMQGQTNTGELFF. CDR3 DNA: TGTGCCAGTAGTATGCAGGGACAGACGAACACCGGGGAGCTGTTTTTT. Full variable domain (outside the CDR3, taken from reference TRBV19 and TRBJ2-2): DGGITQSPKYLFRKEGQNVTLSCEQNLNHDAMYWYRQDPGQGLRLIYYSQIVNDFQKGDIAEGYSVSREKKESFPLTVTSAQKNPTAFYLCASSMQGQTNTGELFFGEGSRLTVL.

The V and J genes are TRBV13 and TRBJ1-1; 7 nucleotides align to TRBD1. Per germline, CDR1 PRHDT and CDR2 FYEKMQ (reference sequence). The CDR3 length is 15 residues. With V trimmed by 5 bases and J by 6 bases, 12 bases remained unmatched. CDR3 nucleotides: TGTGCCAGCAGCCCCGGGACGCGAGGGGGCGCTGAAGCTTTCTTT. It codes for CASSPGTRGGAEAFF.

CDR3 bases: TGTGCCATCAGTGCAGGGCTTGGAAACACCATATATTTT. This encodes CAISAGLGNTIYF. The chain employs TRBV10-3 and TRBJ1-3; D is perhaps TRBD1 (5 bases). This CDR3 has 13 amino acids. V lost 4 bases and J 3 bases, leaving 7 bases between the germline ends. In germline, CDR1 is ENHRY, CDR2 SYGVKD.

This rearrangement joins TRBV7-9 to TRBJ2-2, with D maybe TRBD2 (6 bases). The V end lost 1 base, the J end lost 6 bases, and 6 bases lay between the germline ends. This CDR3 has 13 amino acids. In germline, CDR1 is SEHNR, CDR2 FQNEAQ (reference sequence). CDR3 region: CASSLGGAGELFF. CDR3 coding DNA: TGTGCCAGCAGCTTAGGGGGGGCCGGGGAGCTGTTTTTT.

This clone was picked up one time. V and J are TRBV2 and TRBJ2-3, with 14 bases aligning to TRBD2. CDR1 is SNHLY, CDR2 FYNNEI, per germline. V trimming: 3 bases; J trimming: 1 base; junction bases outside the gene matches: 0. The length of the CDR3 is 16 residues. The CDR3 here is CASSEGLAGGTDTQYF. In nucleotides, the CDR3 is TGTGCCAGCAGTGAGGGACTAGCGGGAGGCACAGATACGCAGTATTTT.

The chain joins TRBV30 to TRBJ1-6; 8 positions agree with TRBD1. The CDR3 has 12 amino acids. The germline V gene has CDR1 GTSNPN and CDR2 SVGIG (reference sequence). The V gene end was trimmed by 5 bases and the J gene end by 10 bases; junction bases not matched to a gene: 4. Here the CDR3 reads CAWGQGASPLHF. The DNA for the CDR3 is TGTGCCTGGGGGCAGGGGGCATCACCCCTCCACTTT. Full variable domain (missing parts from reference TRBV30 and TRBJ1-6): SQTIHQWPATLVQPVGSPLSLECTVEGTSNPNLYWYRQAAGRGLQLLFYSVGIGQISSEVPQNLSASRPQDRQFILSSKKLLLSDSGFYLCAWGQGASPLHFGNGTRLTVT.

The rearrangement links TRBV7-3 to TRBJ2-5; D call uncertain. V was pared by 1 base and J by 4 bases, with 7 bases between. Per the germline V gene, CDR1 is SGHTA and CDR2 is FQGTGA. The CDR3 covers 13 residues. CDR3 in amino acids: CASSLNSRETQYF. CDR3 DNA sequence: TGTGCCAGCAGCTTAAACTCTAGAGAGACCCAGTACTTC.

The chain combines TRBV9 with TRBJ2-1; 9 positions match TRBD2. This CDR3 is 18 amino acids long. V trimming: 0 bases; J trimming: 0 bases; junction bases outside the gene matches: 7. Germline V CDR1 and CDR2: SGDLS, YYNGEE. The CDR3 reads CASSVAELAGYSYNEQFF. CDR3 nucleotide sequence: TGTGCCAGCAGCGTAGCTGAGCTAGCGGGATACTCCTACAATGAGCAGTTCTTC.

The J gene is TRBJ1-4, the V gene TRBV30; tentatively, D is TRBD1 (5 bases). CDR1 and CDR2 (germline): GTSNPN, SVGIG (reference sequence). This CDR3 has 13 amino acids. Trimming cost V 4 bases and J 8 bases, with 14 bases left between them. The CDR3 nucleotides are TGTGCCTGGACGGGACTTAGAGGAGAAAAACTGTTTTTT. Translating gives CAWTGLRGEKLFF.

This clone was detected only once. The chain couples TRBV19 to TRBJ1-5; D unclear. The germline V gene has CDR1 LNHDA and CDR2 SQIVND (reference sequence). The V end lost 3 bases, the J end lost 2 bases, and 5 bases lay between the germline ends. The CDR3 has 13 residues. The CDR3, as DNA: TGTGCCAGTAGTATGAGGGGCAATCAGCCCCAGCATTTT. This sequence encodes CASSMRGNQPQHF.

V is TRBV20-1 and J is TRBJ2-5, with 13 bases that match TRBD2. Germline CDR1 and CDR2: DFQATT and SNEGSKA (reference sequence). J gave up 11 bases and V 4 bases, and 1 base lay outside the gene matches. The CDR3 spans 11 residues. DNA of the CDR3: TGCAGTGCTACGGGACTAGCGGGGCAGTACTTC. This codes for CSATGLAGQYF.

V is TRBV7-2 and J is TRBJ2-1; weak D call: TRBD2 (5 bases). Germline V lookup: CDR1 SGHTA, CDR2 FQGNSA. V gave up 2 bases and J gave up 5 bases, with 10 bases separating them. The CDR3 is 14 amino acids. This CDR3 reads CASSLFVGDNEQFF. CDR3 nucleotide sequence: TGTGCCAGCAGCTTATTCGTGGGAGACAATGAGCAGTTCTTC.

The chain uses TRBV6-4 and TRBJ2-1; the match to TRBD2 covers 12 bases. Unmatched junction bases numbered 9, after V lost 6 bases and J lost 9 bases. The CDR3 runs to 15 residues. Germline V gene data show CDR1 as MRHNA and CDR2 as SNTAGT. The CDR3 is CASSPSLAGGGEQFF. In DNA, the CDR3 is TGTGCCAGCAGCCCGTCACTAGCGGGGGGAGGTGAGCAGTTCTTC.

The V and J genes are TRBV27 and TRBJ2-1, with a weak D call TRBD1 (6 bases). The CDR3 is 12 amino acids. V lost 3 bases and J lost 8, with 8 bases in between. Looked up from germline, CDR1 is MNHEY and CDR2 is SMNVEV (reference sequence). The CDR3 loop reads CASSFKGDEQFF. The CDR3, as DNA: TGTGCCAGCAGTTTTAAGGGGGATGAGCAGTTCTTC.

For the CDR3, the DNA is TGCGCCAGCAGTGAGCAGCGGGACAGGGAAATAGGCCAGCCCCAGCATTTT. Translating gives CASSEQRDREIGQPQHF. The V and J genes are TRBV10-1 and TRBJ1-5; 9 nucleotides align to TRBD1. Germline values: CDR1 WNHNN, CDR2 SYGVQD (reference sequence). V was pared by 2 bases and J by 7 bases, with 12 bases of the junction left unmatched. CDR3 length equals 17 residues.

The J gene is TRBJ1-5, the V gene TRBV6-1, with TRBD1 identical over 7 bases. The CDR3 length is 13 residues. The germline V gene has CDR1 MNHNS and CDR2 SASEGT. With V trimmed by 7 bases and J by 4 bases, 4 bases remained unmatched. Written as DNA, the CDR3 is TGTGCCAGCAACACGGACAGGAATCAGCCCCAGCATTTT. Translated, it gives CASNTDRNQPQHF.

This clone was seen more than once but under ten times. This chain uses TRBV4-1 with TRBJ2-7, with D maybe TRBD2 (6 bases). There are 16 residues in the CDR3. Trimming left V 0 bases short and J 2 bases short, with 14 bases between. Germline values: CDR1 MGHRA, CDR2 YSYEKL. CDR3: CASSQDWEDAAYEQYF. The CDR3, as DNA: TGCGCCAGCAGCCAAGACTGGGAGGACGCCGCCTACGAGCAGTACTTC.

V gene TRBV7-3 combines with J gene TRBJ2-2; D is uncertain. With 4 bases removed from V and 4 bases from J, the gap between germline ends came to 13 bases. The CDR3 runs to 15 residues. The germline CDR1 and CDR2 sequences are SGHTA and FQGTGA. CDR3 DNA sequence: TGTGCCAGCAGCTCCTTCCGGGTCTCCACCGGGGAGCTGTTTTTT. Protein product: CASSSFRVSTGELFF.

For the CDR3, the DNA is TGTGCCAGCAGTCCCAGTGATGCTGAAGCTTTCTTT. As protein: CASSPSDAEAFF. The V call is TRBV6-5, the J call TRBJ1-1, with unresolved D. V lost 5 bases, J lost 6 bases, and 10 bases lay in between. Germline V gene sequence: CDR1 MNHEY, CDR2 SVGAGI. The CDR3 is 12 amino acids.